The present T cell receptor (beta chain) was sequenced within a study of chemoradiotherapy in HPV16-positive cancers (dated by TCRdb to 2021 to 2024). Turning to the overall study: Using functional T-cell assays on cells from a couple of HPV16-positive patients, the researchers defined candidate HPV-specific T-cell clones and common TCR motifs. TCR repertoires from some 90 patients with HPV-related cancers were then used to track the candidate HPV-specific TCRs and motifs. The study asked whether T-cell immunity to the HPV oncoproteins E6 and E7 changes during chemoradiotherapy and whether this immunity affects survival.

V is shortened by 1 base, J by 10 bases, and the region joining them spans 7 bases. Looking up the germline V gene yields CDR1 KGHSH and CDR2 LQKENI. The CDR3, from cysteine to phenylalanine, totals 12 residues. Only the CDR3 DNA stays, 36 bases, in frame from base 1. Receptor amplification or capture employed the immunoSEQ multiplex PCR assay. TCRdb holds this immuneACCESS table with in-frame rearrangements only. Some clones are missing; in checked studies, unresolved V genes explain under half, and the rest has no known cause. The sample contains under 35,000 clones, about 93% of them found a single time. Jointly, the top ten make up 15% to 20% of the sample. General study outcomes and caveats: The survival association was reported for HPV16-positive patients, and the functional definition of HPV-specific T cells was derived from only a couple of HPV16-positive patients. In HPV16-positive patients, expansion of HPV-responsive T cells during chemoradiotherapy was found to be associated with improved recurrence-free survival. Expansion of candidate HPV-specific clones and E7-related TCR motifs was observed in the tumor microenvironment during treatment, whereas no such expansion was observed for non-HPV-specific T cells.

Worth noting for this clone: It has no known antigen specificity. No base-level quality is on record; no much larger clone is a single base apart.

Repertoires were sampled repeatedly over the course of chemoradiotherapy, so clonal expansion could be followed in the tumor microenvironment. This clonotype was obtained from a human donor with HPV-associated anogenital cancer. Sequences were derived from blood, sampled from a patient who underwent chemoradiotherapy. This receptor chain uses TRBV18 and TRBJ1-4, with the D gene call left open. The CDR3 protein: CASSPRDGKLFF. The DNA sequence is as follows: TGTGCCAGCTCACCACGAGACGGAAAACTGTTTTTT.